Listed here are 9 T cell receptor beta chains from one sample, sequenced in a study of identical twins. TCRdb reprocessed the 5' RACE reads with MiXCR, giving one entry per CDR3 protein. Found here are under 900,000 distinct CDR3 sequences, 15% to 20% of them singletons; the top ten hold about 12%. The data also belong to a second study, concerning T cells expressing NK-cell markers.

Sequenced material: PBMCs. Source of these receptors: a woman under 30 in good health.

Only a few counts were recorded for this clonotype. The CDR3 spells CASNKFSGIYEQYF. The CDR3 DNA sequence: TGTGCCAGCAACAAATTTAGCGGAATTTACGAGCAGTACTTC. J is TRBJ2-7 and V is TRBV7-2; a possible D gene is TRBD2 (6 bases). This CDR3 comprises 14 residues. Trimming pared 7 bases from V and 4 bases from J, leaving 17 bases between. Germline values: CDR1 SGHTA, CDR2 FQGNSA.

This chain uses TRBV10-3 with TRBJ1-1, with 8 bases that match TRBD1. Germline CDR1 and CDR2: ENHRY and SYGVKD. The CDR3 loop spans 13 amino acids. Germline trimming cut 2 bases from V and 7 bases from J; bases unmatched to any gene: 3. CDR3 DNA: TGTGCCATCAGTGAGCCAGGACAGGGTGAAGCTTTCTTT. Translation gives CAISEPGQGEAFF.

The genes are TRBV5-1 and TRBJ2-6; D is undetermined. The germline V gene encodes CDR1 SGHRS and CDR2 YFSETQ. V lost 2 bases and J lost 0, with 9 bases in between. CDR3 size: 16 residues. The CDR3 reads CASSFQQSSGANVLTF. The CDR3, as DNA: TGCGCCAGCAGCTTTCAACAGAGCTCTGGGGCCAACGTCCTGACTTTC.

The chain recombines TRBV29-1 with TRBJ2-7; D remains unclear. The germline V gene encodes CDR1 SQVTM and CDR2 ANQGSEA. This CDR3 has 13 amino acids. Trimming shortened V by 0 bases and J by 1 base, and 7 bases separated the two germline ends. In DNA form, the CDR3 reads TGCAGCGTTGAAGATCCTCAGTCCTACGAGCAGTACTTC. Translation: CSVEDPQSYEQYF.

In nucleotides, the CDR3 is TGCAGTGCCCTCACCGCCGGACTAGGAACAGATACGCAGTATTTT. It is translated as CSALTAGLGTDTQYF. The V and J genes are TRBV20-1 and TRBJ2-3; 7 positions match TRBD2. The CDR3 has 15 amino acids. Germline values: CDR1 DFQATT, CDR2 SNEGSKA (reference sequence). V dropped 6 bases and J dropped 3; count of bases not matched to a gene: 12.

The rearrangement uses TRBV29-1 and TRBJ2-5; TRBD1 matches 7 bases. This CDR3 comprises 14 residues. The germline CDR1 and CDR2 sequences are SQVTM and ANQGSEA. The V segment lost 6 bases and the J segment 4 bases; nucleotides outside the gene matches: 11. The CDR3, as DNA: TGCAGCGTCGCCTCCGACAGGGCTGGAGAGACCCAGTACTTC. Translating gives CSVASDRAGETQYF.

The chain has TRBV20-1 and TRBJ2-2; no clear D. The V end lost 3 bases, the J end lost 7 bases, and 12 bases lay between the germline ends. The length of the CDR3 is 13 residues. CDR1 and CDR2 (germline): DFQATT, SNEGSKA (reference sequence). CDR3 nucleotides: TGCAGTGCTAGGAGACTCGACGACGGGGAGCTGTTTTTT. Its translation is CSARRLDDGELFF.

This clonotype was seen many times. This rearrangement joins TRBV12-3 or TRBV12-4 to TRBJ2-7, with 8 bases lining up with TRBD2. This CDR3 contains 14 residues. J lost 0 bases, V lost 5 bases, and 3 bases had no gene match. CDR3 nucleotides: TGTGCCAGCAGTCTCAGCGGGAGCTCCTACGAGCAGTACTTC. Amino acids: CASSLSGSSYEQYF.

V usage is TRBV5-1 and J usage is TRBJ2-4; tentative D call: TRBD1 (6 bases). The V gene's germline CDR1 is SGHRS and CDR2 YFSETQ. Trimming pared 5 bases from V and 3 bases from J, leaving 12 bases between. The CDR3 loop spans 14 amino acids. The CDR3 sequence is CASSLAGDKNIQYF. Written as DNA, the CDR3 is TGCGCCAGCAGTTTAGCAGGGGACAAAAACATTCAGTACTTC.